These 5 T cell receptor beta chains were all obtained from the same sample, sequenced in a study of blood T cell repertoires in COVID-19. Profiling relied on immunoSEQ multiplex PCR, and the TCRdb table lists in-frame clones only, not all of them. The repertoire consists of about 150,000 clones, with over 75% occurring once and the leading ten covering around 2.9%. The sequencing input was peripheral blood. These receptors came from a woman aged 55 to 70 with active COVID-19.

This chain uses TRBV18 with TRBJ2-7, with 10 positions matching TRBD1. The CDR3 has 13 amino acids. The germline CDR1 and CDR2 sequences are KGHSH and LQKENI. The V segment lost 2 bases and the J segment 6 bases; nucleotides outside the gene matches: 1. The CDR3: CASSPGTGAEQYF. The CDR3 DNA reads TGTGCCAGCTCACCAGGGACAGGGGCCGAGCAGTACTTC.

The chain couples TRBV4-3 to TRBJ2-7; 11 bases match TRBD2. The CDR3 runs 17 residues. The trim removed 1 base at V and 4 bases at J, leaving 9 bases unmatched. Germline lookup yields CDR1 LGHNA and CDR2 YSLEER. In DNA, the CDR3 is TGCGCCAGCAGCCAAGGGGTAGCGGGAGGGGGAGGATACGAGCAGTACTTC. Protein: CASSQGVAGGGGYEQYF.

V usage is TRBV7-9 and J usage is TRBJ1-3; D unclear. Germline CDR1 is SEHNR and CDR2 is FQNEAQ (reference sequence). This CDR3 region has 12 residues. V lost 3 bases and J lost 4, with 4 bases in between. CDR3 in amino acids: CASSLRGNTIYF. The DNA of the CDR3 is TGTGCCAGCAGCTTGAGAGGAAACACCATATATTTT.

The V and J genes are TRBV18 and TRBJ1-3; 9 bases agree with TRBD1. The V gene end was trimmed by 6 bases and the J gene end by 5 bases; junction bases not matched to a gene: 8. CDR1 is KGHSH, CDR2 LQKENI, per germline. There are 15 residues in the CDR3. CDR3 amino acids: CASSPDRGNRNTIYF. The CDR3 region has the DNA TGTGCCAGCTCTCCGGACAGGGGAAACAGAAACACCATATATTTT. The full variable domain, in which reference TRBV18 and TRBJ1-3 provide the parts outside the CDR3, is NAGVMQNPRHLVRRRGQEARLRCSPMKGHSHVYWYRQLPEEGLKFMVYLQKENIIDESGMPKERFSAEFPKEGPSILRIQQVVRGDSAAYFCASSPDRGNRNTIYFGEGSWLTVV.

Here the CDR3 reads CSVQLTSSKNIQYF. The CDR3 bases are TGCAGCGTTCAATTGACTAGCTCTAAAAACATTCAGTACTTC. The V call is TRBV29-1, the J call TRBJ2-4, with 7 bases aligning to TRBD2. With 5 bases clipped from V and 4 bases from J, the junction kept 8 bases outside the gene matches. The V gene's germline CDR1 is SQVTM and CDR2 ANQGSEA. The CDR3 totals 14 residues.